The 13 T cell receptor beta chains below were found in one sample sequenced in a study of T-cell reconstitution after alpha-beta-depleted transplantation in children. Preparation of the TCRbeta library was carried out with unique molecular identifiers. TCRdb ran MiXCR on the PCR reads and lists one entry per CDR3 protein. The repertoire consists of over 150,000 distinct CDR3 sequences, with roughly 10% occurring once and the leading ten covering 13%. This sample comprised PBMCs, obtained before TCRalphabeta/CD19-depleted stem cell transplant. The receptors here all came from a boy between 2 and 10 years old with acute myeloid leukemia, due to receive a stem cell transplant.

In this sample, this clonotype turned up many times. The chain employs TRBV14 and TRBJ2-5; D possibly corresponds to TRBD2 (6 bases). V was trimmed by 4 bases and J by 4 bases, leaving 10 bases between them. Germline V gene lookup returns CDR1 SGHDN and CDR2 FVKESK. The CDR3 has 13 amino acids. The CDR3 nucleotides read TGTGCCAGCAGCCGGACTAACCCAGAGACCCAGTACTTC. This encodes CASSRTNPETQYF.

This clonotype was counted at least ten times. The chain recombines TRBV5-1 with TRBJ2-2; 10 nucleotides match TRBD2. Germline CDR1 SGHRS, CDR2 YFSETQ. This CDR3 contains 17 residues. V shed 3 bases, J shed 2 bases, and the junction held 7 bases outside the gene matches. CDR3 sequence (DNA): TGCGCCAGCAGCTCGTTCGGACTAGCGGAAAACACCGGGGAGCTGTTTTTT. This sequence encodes CASSSFGLAENTGELFF.

This clonotype appeared many times. This sequence joins TRBV6-1 and TRBJ2-1; D is ambiguous. This CDR3 has 15 amino acids. Germline CDR1 MNHNS, CDR2 SASEGT. V gave up 1 base and J gave up 9 bases, with 16 bases separating them. Written as DNA, the CDR3 is TGTGCCAGCAGTGAAGTCAGTGCTGGGTTGGCTGAGCAGTTCTTC. Residues: CASSEVSAGLAEQFF.

The V call is TRBV12-3 or TRBV12-4, the J call TRBJ1-3, with a possible D match to TRBD1 (5 bases). The CDR3 is 17 residues long. V lost 2 bases to trimming and J lost 0 bases, with 14 bases between them. In nucleotides, the CDR3 is TGTGCCAGCAGTTTATTCCCCCCGGGGGTCTCTGGAAACACCATATATTTT. Translated, it gives CASSLFPPGVSGNTIYF.

This clonotype occurred many times. V gene TRBV15 combines with J gene TRBJ2-1; 9 nucleotides line up with TRBD1. CDR3 length: 16 residues. The germline CDR1 and CDR2 sequences are LNHNV and YYDKDF (reference sequence). After removal of 1 base from V and 8 bases from J, the junction contained 9 bases not matched to a gene. The CDR3 here is CATSRVRDRASYEQFF. The CDR3 nucleotides read TGTGCCACCAGCAGAGTCCGGGACAGGGCCTCCTATGAGCAGTTCTTC.

This clonotype was seen repeatedly, ten times or more. The rearrangement uses TRBV24-1 and TRBJ2-1, with D uncertain. The length of the CDR3 is 14 residues. Germline loops: CDR1 KGHDR, CDR2 SFDVKD. The germline V and J ends were trimmed by 4 bases and 5 bases, with 11 bases remaining between them. In nucleotides, the CDR3 is TGTGCCACCAGTGACGCGGAAACAGACAATGAGCAGTTCTTC. This sequence encodes CATSDAETDNEQFF.

Ten or more counts support this clonotype. V and J are TRBV20-1 and TRBJ2-6; 10 bases line up with TRBD1. This CDR3 contains 18 residues. Looked up from germline, CDR1 is DFQATT and CDR2 is SNEGSKA (reference sequence). V was pared by 1 base and J by 0 bases, with 6 bases of the junction left unmatched. Written as DNA, the CDR3 is TGCAGTGCTAGAGTTGGACAGGGGGGCTTCTCTGGGGCCAACGTCCTGACTTTC. Translation: CSARVGQGGFSGANVLTF.

Concerning this clonotype itself: A read error may explain this, as a much larger clone is one base away. The V call is TRBV6-1, the J call TRBJ2-3, with 7 bases identical to TRBD2. CDR1 is MNHNS and CDR2 is SASEGT in the germline V gene. The CDR3 contains 17 residues. V dropped 9 bases and J dropped 2; count of bases not matched to a gene: 17. The DNA of the CDR3 is TGTGCCAGTGAGAGGATTCGACCAGCGGGGAACACAGATACGCAGTATTTT. This encodes CASERIRPAGNTDTQYF.

The sample holds many counts of this clonotype. The chain employs TRBV3-1 and TRBJ2-1; D might be TRBD1 (5 bases). The germline V and J ends were trimmed by 1 base and 8 bases, with 12 bases remaining between them. This CDR3 is 14 amino acids long. Germline assignment: CDR1 LGHDT and CDR2 YNNKEL (reference sequence). CDR3 in amino acids: CASSQVLRGDEQFF. The DNA of the CDR3 is TGTGCCAGCAGCCAAGTCCTAAGGGGCGATGAGCAGTTCTTC.

This clonotype occurred many times. This rearrangement joins TRBV11-2 to TRBJ1-1; D is uncertain. Germline loops: CDR1 SGHAT, CDR2 FQNNGV. Trimming left V 0 bases short and J 9 bases short, with 11 bases between. The CDR3 consists of 13 residues. The CDR3: CASSLDREEQAFF. As DNA, the CDR3 is TGTGCCAGCAGCTTAGATAGGGAGGAACAAGCTTTCTTT.

This clonotype was detected ten times or more. The gene calls are TRBV4-1 and TRBJ1-6, with 8 bases fitting TRBD1. This CDR3 is 15 amino acids long. Per germline, CDR1 MGHRA and CDR2 YSYEKL. V trimming: 1 base; J trimming: 5 bases; junction bases outside the gene matches: 1. The CDR3 DNA sequence: TGCGCCAGCAGCCAAGGGACAGGGCATAATTCACCCCTCCACTTT. This gives the protein CASSQGTGHNSPLHF.

In this sample, this clonotype turned up many times. V gene TRBV5-1 combines with J gene TRBJ2-5; tentatively, D is TRBD2 (6 bases). CDR1 is SGHRS, CDR2 YFSETQ, per germline. The CDR3 has 15 residues. V lost 5 bases and J 0 bases, leaving 14 bases between the germline ends. For the CDR3, the DNA is TGCGCCAGCAGTGGGGGACTCGCCTACCAAGAGACCCAGTACTTC. Translating it yields CASSGGLAYQETQYF.

The sample holds many counts of this clonotype. The chain joins TRBV7-6 to TRBJ2-7; D is ambiguous. The CDR3 length is 12 residues. The germline CDR1 and CDR2 sequences are SGHVS and FNYEAQ. V lost 5 bases to trimming and J lost 4 bases, with 9 bases between them. CDR3 DNA sequence: TGTGCCAGCAGCCCAAACGTATACGAGCAGTACTTC. Its translation: CASSPNVYEQYF.